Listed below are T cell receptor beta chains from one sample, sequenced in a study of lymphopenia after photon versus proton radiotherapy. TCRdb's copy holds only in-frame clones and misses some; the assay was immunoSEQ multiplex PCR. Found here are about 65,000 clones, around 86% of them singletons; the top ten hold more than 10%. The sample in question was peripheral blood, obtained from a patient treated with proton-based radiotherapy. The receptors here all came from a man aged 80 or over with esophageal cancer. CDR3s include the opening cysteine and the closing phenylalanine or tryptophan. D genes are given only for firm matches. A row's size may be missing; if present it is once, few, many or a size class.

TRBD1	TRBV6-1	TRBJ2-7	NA	TGTGCCAGCAGTGAAAGCCTGGGACAGGGGACAGACGAGCAGTACTTC	CASSESLGQGTDEQYF
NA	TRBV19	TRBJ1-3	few	TGTGCCAGTAGTATCGGGGGCAGGACCTTCTCTGGAAACACCATATATTTT	CASSIGGRTFSGNTIYF
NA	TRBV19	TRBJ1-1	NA	TGTGCCAGTAGTATCTGGTTGGCGAACACTGAAGCTTTCTTT	CASSIWLANTEAFF
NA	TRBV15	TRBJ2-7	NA	TGTGCCACCAGCAGAGTTGGGGGGCTCTACGAGCAGTACTTC	CATSRVGGLYEQYF
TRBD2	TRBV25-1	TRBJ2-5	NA	TGTGCCAGCAGTGAATACCAGGGAGGGAGGGAGACCCAGTACTTC	CASSEYQGGRETQYF
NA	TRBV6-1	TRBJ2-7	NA	TGTGCCAGCAGGGACTACGAGCAGTACTTC	CASRDYEQYF
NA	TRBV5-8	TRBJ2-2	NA	TGTGCCAGCAGCACCCCAAGGGGCTGGGGGAACACCGGGGAGCTGTTTTTT	CASSTPRGWGNTGELFF
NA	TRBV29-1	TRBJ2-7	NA	TGCAGCGTTGGAGGTTTGACGGGACCTCCCTCCTACGAGCAGTACTTC	CSVGGLTGPPSYEQYF
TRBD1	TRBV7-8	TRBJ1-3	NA	TGTGCCAGCAGCTCACGGACAGGAGGAAACACCATATATTTT	CASSSRTGGNTIYF
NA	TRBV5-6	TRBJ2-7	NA	TGTGCCAGCAGCTTGGTTGGATCCTACGAGCAGTACTTC	CASSLVGSYEQYF
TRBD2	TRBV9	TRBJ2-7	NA	TGTGCCAGCAGCCCCCGGGACTATTCCTTCTACGAGCAGTACTTC	CASSPRDYSFYEQYF
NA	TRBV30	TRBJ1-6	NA	TGTGCCTGGAGTGTACGGAGAAGATGGGATTCACCCCTCCACTTT	CAWSVRRRWDSPLHF
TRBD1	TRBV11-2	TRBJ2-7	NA	TGTGCCAGCAGCTTGGGACAGGGGGCCACCTACGAGCAGTACTTC	CASSLGQGATYEQYF
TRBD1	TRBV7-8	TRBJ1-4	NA	TGTGCCAGCAGCTTCGGACAGGGAGAAGAAAAACTGTTTTTT	CASSFGQGEEKLFF
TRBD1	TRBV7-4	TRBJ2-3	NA	TGTGCCAGCAGCACGGGACAGTTTTCTAGCACAGATACGCAGTATTTT	CASSTGQFSSTDTQYF
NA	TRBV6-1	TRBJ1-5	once	TGTGCCAGCAGGATCTCGAGCAATCAGCCCCAGCATTTT	CASRISSNQPQHF
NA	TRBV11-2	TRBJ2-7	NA	TGTGCCAGCAGCTTATTCGCAGGGAGCGAGCAGTACTTC	CASSLFAGSEQYF
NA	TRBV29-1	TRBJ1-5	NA	TGCAGCGTTGGGGGACGGAAGAGCAATCAGCCCCAGCATTTT	CSVGGRKSNQPQHF
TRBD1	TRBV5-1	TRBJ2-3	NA	TGCGCCAGCAGCCTTGGACAGGCTGGAGATACGCAGTATTTT	CASSLGQAGDTQYF
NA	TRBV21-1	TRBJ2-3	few	TGTGCCAGACCAGGACAGGCTTTAAACGATACGCAGTATTTT	CARPGQALNDTQYF
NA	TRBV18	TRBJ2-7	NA	TGTGCCAGCTCACCAGGAGGGTTTGTTGGATACGAGCAGTACTTC	CASSPGGFVGYEQYF